This T cell receptor (beta chain) was profiled in a study of early T cells in non-severe SARS-CoV-2 infection. Trimming took 4 bases from V and 4 from J; bases not matched to a gene: 7. CDR3 length equals 17 residues. Germline CDR1 is KGHDR and CDR2 is SFDVKD. In TCRdb, the 5' RACE reads were re-called with MiXCR into one record per CDR3 protein. The sample records tens of thousands of distinct CDR3 sequences, 10% being singletons. This clonotype was recorded many times. Sequencing was carried out using whole blood. The chain is built from TRBV24-1 and TRBJ2-3; 13 positions match TRBD2. The origin of this receptor is an adult who was a healthcare worker with PCR-confirmed SARS-CoV-2 infection or an uninfected control (not recorded which). The CDR3 sequence is CATSDPFGLAGADTQYF. In DNA, the CDR3 is TGTGCCACCAGTGACCCATTCGGACTAGCGGGAGCAGATACGCAGTATTTT.